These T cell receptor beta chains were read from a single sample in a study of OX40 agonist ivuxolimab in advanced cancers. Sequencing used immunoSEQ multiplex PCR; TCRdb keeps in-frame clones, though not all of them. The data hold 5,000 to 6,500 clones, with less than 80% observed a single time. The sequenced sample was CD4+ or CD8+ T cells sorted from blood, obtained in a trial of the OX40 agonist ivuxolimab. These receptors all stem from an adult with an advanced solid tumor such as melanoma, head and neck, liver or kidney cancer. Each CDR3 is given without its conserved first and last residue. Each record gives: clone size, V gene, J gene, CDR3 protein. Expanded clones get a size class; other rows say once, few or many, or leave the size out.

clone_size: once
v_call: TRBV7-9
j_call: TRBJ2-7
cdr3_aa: ASSLMWGSEQY

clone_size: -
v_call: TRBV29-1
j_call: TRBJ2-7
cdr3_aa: SVHDSYEQY

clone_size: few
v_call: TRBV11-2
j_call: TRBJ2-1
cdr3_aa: ASSWSGGTGGYNEQF

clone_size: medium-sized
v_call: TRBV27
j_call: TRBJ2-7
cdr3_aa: ASSLTSGGRHSYEQY

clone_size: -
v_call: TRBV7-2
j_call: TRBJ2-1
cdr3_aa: ASSHRDRENEQF

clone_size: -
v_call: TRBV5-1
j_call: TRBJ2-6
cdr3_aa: ASSFASGANVLT

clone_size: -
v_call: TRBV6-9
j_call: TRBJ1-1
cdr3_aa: ASSFTGEHTEAF

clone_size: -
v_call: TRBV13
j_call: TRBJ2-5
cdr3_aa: ASSPPDRQETQY

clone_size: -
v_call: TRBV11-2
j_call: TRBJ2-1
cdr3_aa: ASKRSSYNEQF

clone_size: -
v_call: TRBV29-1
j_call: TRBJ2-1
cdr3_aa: SVETEVYNEQF

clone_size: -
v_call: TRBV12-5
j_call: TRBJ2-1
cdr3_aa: ASGHRLAGGGNEQF

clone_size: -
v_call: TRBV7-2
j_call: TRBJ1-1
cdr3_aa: ASSPRTRTGFTEAF

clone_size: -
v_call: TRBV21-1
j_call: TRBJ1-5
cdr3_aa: ASSLAARRPQH

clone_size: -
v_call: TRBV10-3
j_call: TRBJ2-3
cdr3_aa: AISAGLLPTTDTQY

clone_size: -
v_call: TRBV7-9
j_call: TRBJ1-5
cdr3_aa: ASSEGELSNQPQH

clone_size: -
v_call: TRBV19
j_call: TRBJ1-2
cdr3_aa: ASSPSAWGYT

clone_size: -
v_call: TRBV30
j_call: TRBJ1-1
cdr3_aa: AWSVPGGRTEAF

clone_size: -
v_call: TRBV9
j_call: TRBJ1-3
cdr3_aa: ASSVVTTVTTAIY

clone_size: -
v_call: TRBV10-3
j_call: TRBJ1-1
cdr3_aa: ATKIRGGRDTEAF

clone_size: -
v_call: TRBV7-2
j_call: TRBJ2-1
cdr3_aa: ASSFKGTGSSEQF

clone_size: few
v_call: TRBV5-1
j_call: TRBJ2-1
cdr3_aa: ASSSSGAEQF

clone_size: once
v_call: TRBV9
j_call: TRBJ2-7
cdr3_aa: ASAGGDEQY

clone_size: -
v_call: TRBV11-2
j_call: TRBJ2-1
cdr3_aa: ASSLDGRLANEQF

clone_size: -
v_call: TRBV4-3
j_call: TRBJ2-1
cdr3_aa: ASSHPKGRASYNEQF

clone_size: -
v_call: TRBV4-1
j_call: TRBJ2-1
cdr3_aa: ASSWTPWNEQF

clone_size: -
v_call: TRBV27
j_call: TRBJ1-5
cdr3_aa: ASSLRGGSNQPQH

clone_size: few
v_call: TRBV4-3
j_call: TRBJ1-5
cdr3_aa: ASSQDKGADQPQH

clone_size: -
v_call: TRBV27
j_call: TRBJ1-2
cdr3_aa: ASTLGGAYGYT

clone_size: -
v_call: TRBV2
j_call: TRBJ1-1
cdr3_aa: ARHVINLLAF

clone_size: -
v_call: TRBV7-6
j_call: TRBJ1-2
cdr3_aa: ASSLGRESGYT

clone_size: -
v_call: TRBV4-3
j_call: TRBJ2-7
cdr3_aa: ASSQDGGPTYEQY

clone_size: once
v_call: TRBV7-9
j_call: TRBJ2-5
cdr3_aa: ASSSGTGVETQY